A single sample gave rise to the 21 T cell receptor beta chains below, sequenced in a study of T-cell reconstitution after alpha-beta-depleted transplantation in children. A TCRbeta library incorporating unique molecular identifiers was prepared. TCRdb used MiXCR to reprocess the PCR reads, holding one entry per CDR3 protein. Here the sample spans 400,000 to 450,000 distinct CDR3 sequences, roughly 44% being singletons. The material was PBMCs, obtained before TCRalphabeta/CD19-depleted stem cell transplant. These receptors were taken from a girl aged 2 to 10 with aplastic anemia, due to receive a stem cell transplant.

V and J are TRBV7-2 and TRBJ2-2; D not resolved. V dropped 3 bases and J dropped 7 bases, with 6 bases sitting between them. The CDR3 extends over 12 amino acids. Per germline, CDR1 SGHTA and CDR2 FQGNSA. This chain's CDR3 is CASSFFDGELFF. For the CDR3, the DNA is TGTGCCAGCAGCTTTTTTGACGGGGAGCTGTTTTTT.

This clonotype was picked up many times. This rearrangement joins TRBV20-1 to TRBJ1-6; D is uncertain. This CDR3 spans 13 amino acids. Trimming pared 0 bases from V and 13 bases from J, leaving 13 bases between. From germline, CDR1 is DFQATT and CDR2 SNEGSKA (reference sequence). The CDR3 loop is CSARDPAKSPLHF. As DNA, the CDR3 is TGCAGTGCTAGAGATCCGGCCAAATCGCCCCTCCACTTT.

The chain joins TRBV20-1 to TRBJ2-1, with D maybe TRBD2 (6 bases). Trimming left V 5 bases short and J 5 bases short, with 19 bases between. Germline loops: CDR1 DFQATT, CDR2 SNEGSKA (reference sequence). This CDR3 region has 15 residues. CDR3 region: CSAHRGLGGHNEQFF. CDR3 DNA sequence: TGCAGTGCTCATCGGGGACTGGGGGGTCACAATGAGCAGTTCTTC.

In DNA form, the CDR3 reads TGTGCCACCAGCAGAGCCCCCCAGGATCTCTACAATGAGCAGTTCTTC. Translation: CATSRAPQDLYNEQFF. The rearrangement links TRBV15 to TRBJ2-1; no clear D. Deletions cut 1 base from V and 3 bases from J, with 13 bases between. Germline values: CDR1 LNHNV, CDR2 YYDKDF (reference sequence). The CDR3 is 16 residues long.

The chain joins TRBV13 to TRBJ2-3; D is possibly TRBD2 (5 bases). V lost 5 bases and J lost 3, with 12 bases in between. Germline V gene data show CDR1 as PRHDT and CDR2 as FYEKMQ (reference sequence). There are 14 residues in the CDR3. CDR3 loop: CASSSGLETDTQYF. In nucleotides, the CDR3 is TGTGCCAGCAGCAGTGGACTGGAGACAGATACGCAGTATTTT.

The genes are TRBV12-3 or TRBV12-4 and TRBJ2-3; a weak D match, TRBD2 (6 bases). The V and J ends lost 5 bases and 2 bases respectively, with 11 bases between them. The CDR3 contains 14 residues. The CDR3 DNA follows: TGTGCCAGCAGTCTGGGGGGATTCACAGATACGCAGTATTTT. Its translation: CASSLGGFTDTQYF.

The V and J genes are TRBV7-9 and TRBJ2-5, with a weak D call TRBD1 (5 bases). CDR1 and CDR2 from the germline V gene are SEHNR and FQNEAQ (reference sequence). The CDR3 consists of 14 residues. Trimming took 1 base from V and 5 from J, leaving 11 bases between them. The CDR3 loop reads CASSLEGAVETQYF. In DNA, the CDR3 is TGTGCCAGCAGCTTAGAAGGGGCCGTGGAGACCCAGTACTTC.

The table lists this clonotype with many counts. The J gene is TRBJ2-1, the V gene TRBV7-2, with 10 bases lining up with TRBD2. Germline lookup yields CDR1 SGHTA and CDR2 FQGNSA. V shed 4 bases and J 7 bases; nucleotides not matched to a gene: 13. CDR3 length: 17 amino acids. The CDR3 region is CASSSPSSGSSGNEQFF. The CDR3 DNA reads TGTGCCAGCAGCTCGCCCTCTAGCGGGAGTAGTGGGAATGAGCAGTTCTTC.

CDR3 sequence: CSARKLAGTYEQYF. The CDR3 bases are TGCAGTGCTAGGAAACTAGCGGGAACCTACGAGCAGTACTTC. The V gene is TRBV20-1, the J gene TRBJ2-7; 10 bases agree with TRBD2. The CDR3 runs to 14 residues. From germline, CDR1 is DFQATT and CDR2 SNEGSKA (reference sequence). The trim removed 3 bases at V and 2 bases at J, leaving 4 bases unmatched.

The chain joins TRBV11-2 to TRBJ2-1, with D tentatively TRBD1 (6 bases). CDR3 length: 13 residues. Germline V gene lookup returns CDR1 SGHAT and CDR2 FQNNGV. V was pared by 5 bases and J by 5 bases, with 10 bases between. CDR3 region: CASSARQDNEQFF. The DNA for the CDR3 is TGTGCCAGCAGCGCTAGACAGGACAATGAGCAGTTCTTC.

J is TRBJ1-2 and V is TRBV10-2; TRBD1 is a possible D gene (5 bases). Germline-derived CDR1 and CDR2 are WSHSY and SAAADI. The CDR3 totals 12 residues. V gave up 8 bases and J gave up 4 bases, with 11 bases separating them. In nucleotides, the CDR3 is TGCGCCAGCGGGAGAGACAGCTATGGCTACACCTTC. It yields the protein CASGRDSYGYTF.

This clonotype was observed a handful of times. The chain links TRBV15 to TRBJ1-5, with TRBD1 as a possible D gene (5 bases). V lost 5 bases and J lost 4, with 15 bases in between. The CDR3 contains 15 residues. In germline, CDR1 is LNHNV, CDR2 YYDKDF (reference sequence). This CDR3 is CATSPHQGGNQPQHF. The CDR3 DNA reads TGTGCCACCAGCCCTCACCAGGGAGGTAATCAGCCCCAGCATTTT.

This clonotype occurred a few times. V gene TRBV2 combines with J gene TRBJ2-5; D possibly corresponds to TRBD1 (5 bases). Per germline, CDR1 SNHLY and CDR2 FYNNEI. Trimming cost V 4 bases and J 1 base, with 16 bases left between them. This CDR3 has 16 amino acids. CDR3 DNA sequence: TGTGCCAGCAGTGGAGAAGGGGTCAGCTTCCAAGAGACCCAGTACTTC. Encoded protein: CASSGEGVSFQETQYF.

There are many counts of this clonotype. CDR3 sequence: CASSYRDSDTEAFF. CDR3 DNA: TGCGCCAGCAGCTACCGGGACAGTGACACTGAAGCTTTCTTT. This chain uses TRBV5-1 with TRBJ1-1; 7 bases align to TRBD1. The junction had 5 bases not matched to a gene; V was cut back by 3 bases and J by 3 bases. Germline-derived CDR1 and CDR2 are SGHRS and YFSETQ. The CDR3 contains 14 residues.

The rearrangement joins TRBV20-1 to TRBJ1-5; 9 nucleotides match TRBD1. This CDR3 spans 17 amino acids. Trimming removed 3 bases from V and 1 base from J; junction bases left unmatched: 10. Germline CDR1 and CDR2: DFQATT and SNEGSKA (reference sequence). The CDR3 DNA sequence: TGCAGTGCTAGTGTAGACAGGGGGAGTTTCAGCAATCAGCCCCAGCATTTT. Translated, it gives CSASVDRGSFSNQPQHF.

The CDR3 loop reads CASSSGTGGANQPQHF. CDR3 nucleotide sequence: TGCGCCAGCAGCTCCGGGACAGGGGGGGCCAATCAGCCCCAGCATTTT. The chain uses TRBV5-1 and TRBJ1-5; 11 bases align to TRBD1. Germline trimming cut 3 bases from V and 3 bases from J; bases unmatched to any gene: 5. Germline V gene sequence: CDR1 SGHRS, CDR2 YFSETQ. CDR3 length equals 16 residues.

J is TRBJ2-5 and V is TRBV20-1; D possibly corresponds to TRBD1 (6 bases). The V end was cut by 0 bases, the J end by 2 bases, with 22 bases between. CDR3 length: 18 residues. Looked up from germline, CDR1 is DFQATT and CDR2 is SNEGSKA (reference sequence). CDR3 DNA: TGCAGTGCTAGAGATCGATATTCGCGTCTGGACAGACAAGAGACCCAGTACTTC. Translating it yields CSARDRYSRLDRQETQYF.

This clonotype was detected ten times or more. The V call is TRBV29-1, the J call TRBJ1-1; no reliable D call. This CDR3 spans 10 amino acids. From germline, CDR1 is SQVTM and CDR2 ANQGSEA. The ends were cut back, 8 bases at V and 3 bases at J, with 7 bases in the middle. Written as DNA, the CDR3 is TGCAGCACTGGGGACACTGAAGCTTTCTTT. This gives the protein CSTGDTEAFF.

This clonotype was found a few times. The rearrangement joins TRBV7-2 to TRBJ2-3; 7 bases map to TRBD2. Losses at the gene ends were 5 bases for V and 2 bases for J; bases not matched to a gene: 4. Germline V lookup: CDR1 SGHTA, CDR2 FQGNSA. The CDR3 length is 14 residues. CDR3 sequence (DNA): TGTGCCAGCAGCACGGGACTAATCACAGATACGCAGTATTTT. Residues: CASSTGLITDTQYF.

This clonotype has ten or more counts. V gene TRBV7-2 combines with J gene TRBJ1-2; no clear D. The V end lost 4 bases, the J end lost 2 bases, and 14 bases lay between the germline ends. Germline V gives CDR1 SGHTA, CDR2 FQGNSA. There are 15 residues in the CDR3. Written as DNA, the CDR3 is TGTGCCAGCAGCTACTACCTAACAGAGAACTATGGCTACACCTTC. The encoded protein is CASSYYLTENYGYTF.

J is TRBJ2-3 and V is TRBV28, with 10 bases matching TRBD2. Trimming at V came to 11 bases and at J to 4 bases, leaving 9 bases not matched to a gene. Germline-derived CDR1 and CDR2 are MDHEN and SYDVKM. The CDR3 is 14 residues long. In DNA, the CDR3 is TGTGCCGGGGAACCAGCGGGAGGGCCAGATACGCAGTATTTT. It specifies CAGEPAGGPDTQYF.